Given below is one TCR beta chain in context. Its antigen is currently not known. Base qualities are not recorded, but no much larger clone differs from it by a single base. TCRbeta CDR3 regions were amplified from genomic DNA using the immunoSEQ Assay, a bias-controlled multiplex PCR. In the source study's methods: The number of nucleated cells in each sample was estimated from the amplification of reference gene primers within the assay. To quantify the absolute abundance of each unique TCRbeta CDR3 rearrangement, sequence reads were collapsed and filtered. For each sample, productive Simpson clonality was calculated by taking the square root of Simpson's diversity index across productive rearrangements. Not all clones reach the TCRdb copy of this immuneACCESS table, which keeps in-frame sequences only. Checked studies attribute under half of the gap to unresolved V genes and leave the rest unexplained. V and J calls and clone size are as listed in that table; D and trimming were resolved from the DNA. The sample data list roughly 120,000 clones, and approximately 84% of these were observed just once. The top ten clonotypes cover less than 9% of the sample.

This sample is drawn from a study of blood T cell repertoires in COVID-19 (dated by TCRdb to 2020 to 2022). Context from the whole study: Samples from collaborators originated in the United States, Italy and Spain and spanned both the acute and convalescent phases of COVID-19. The material from the prospective study consisted of cDNA or gDNA derived from T cells, B-cell-depleted T cells, or PBMCs. The dataset comprised deeply sampled blood TCRbeta repertoires from subjects exposed to, actively infected with, or recovered from COVID-19. The repertoires were released in a freely available public database intended as a resource for research on the immune response to SARS-CoV-2. The samples were drawn from the first 160 participants of the ongoing ImmuneRACE study and from 950 to 1,500 subjects provided by 6 global collaborators. A de-identified subject ID, COVID-19 status, age in years and sex were almost always included in the sample metadata. HLA class I and class II types, where available, came from metadata supplied by the sample provider rather than from assay-based typing.

The germline V gene sets CDR1 to SGHNT and CDR2 to YENEEA. V is clipped by 5 bases and J by 9 bases, and the sequence between their germline boundaries is 11 bases long. CDR3 length: 12 amino acids, cysteine to phenylalanine. Only CDR3 DNA remains: 36 bases, in frame from the first base. Collaborating institutions collected whole blood in K2EDTA tubes following their own protocols. Collaborator samples were shipped for TCRbeta analysis as frozen whole blood, isolated PBMCs, or DNA extracted from either sample type. Overall results and qualifications from the work: How much clinical and demographic metadata was included differed by source and by participant, and the metadata was provided uncurated.

The rearrangement combines TRBV11-3 with TRBJ2-1, and perhaps TRBD2 as D gene, on 6 matching bases. Sequenced: peripheral blood. The receptor was isolated from a man in his 70s with active or convalescent COVID-19. The base sequence is TGTGCCAGCAGCCCCACCGGGGGTGAGCAGTTCTTC. Translated, this gives CASSPTGGEQFF.